A selection of T cell receptor beta chains follows, all from one sample in a study of blood T cell repertoires in COVID-19. Measured with immunoSEQ multiplex PCR; TCRdb has only the in-frame clones, and not every one. The table has about 110,000 clones, around 90% seen once. The material sequenced was peripheral blood. The receptors come from a woman in her forties or fifties with acute or convalescent COVID-19. CDR3s include the opening cysteine and the closing phenylalanine or tryptophan. A D gene is named only where the DNA matches it firmly. Where a row states a size, it is once, few, many or the class of an expanded clone; other rows omit it.

length	size	V	D	J	DNA	CDR3
14	few	TRBV9	-	TRBJ2-1	TGTGCCAGCAGCTACGGTAGCTCCTACAATGAGCAGTTCTTC	CASSYGSSYNEQFF
15	-	TRBV19	TRBD2	TRBJ2-2	TGTGCCAGTAAGTGGCTAGCGGGAAACACCGGGGAGCTGTTTTTT	CASKWLAGNTGELFF
14	-	TRBV6-5	TRBD1	TRBJ1-2	TGTGCCAGCAGATACGCCGGGACAGGAGGTGGCTACACCTTC	CASRYAGTGGGYTF
11	-	TRBV29-1	-	TRBJ1-2	TGCAGCGTTGAAGGTCCCGGGGGCTACACCTTC	CSVEGPGGYTF
16	-	TRBV5-4	TRBD1	TRBJ1-5	TGTGCCAGCAGCGGACCGGGACAGGGCAGTTCGCAGCCCCAGCATTTT	CASSGPGQGSSQPQHF
13	-	TRBV5-1	-	TRBJ1-2	TGCGCCAGCAGCCCCTCCGGGATCTATGGCTACACCTTC	CASSPSGIYGYTF
12	few	TRBV10-1	-	TRBJ2-7	TGCGCCAGCAGTGAGACTTCCTACGAGCAGTACTTC	CASSETSYEQYF
14	-	TRBV6-6	TRBD1	TRBJ1-1	TGTGCCAGCAGTTACGGACAGGGAGCGGGGGAAGCTTTCTTT	CASSYGQGAGEAFF
14	-	TRBV21-1	-	TRBJ2-7	TGTGCCAGCAGCTTGGGGCCGCTAACCTACGAGCAGTACTTC	CASSLGPLTYEQYF
13	-	TRBV7-9	-	TRBJ1-1	TGTGCCAGCAGCTTAGAGGTGAGGACTGAAGCTTTCTTT	CASSLEVRTEAFF
15	-	TRBV6-6	-	TRBJ1-2	TGTGCCAGCAGACCCCCCTGGGGAGTTGACGATGGCTACACCTTC	CASRPPWGVDDGYTF
13	once	TRBV28	-	TRBJ2-5	TGTGCCAGCGGTCTGGCGGAGGAAGAGACCCAGTACTTC	CASGLAEEETQYF
14	-	TRBV24-1	-	TRBJ2-1	TGTGCCACCAAAAGATCAGGGGGGTACAATGAGCAGTTCTTC	CATKRSGGYNEQFF
14	-	TRBV5-1	TRBD1	TRBJ1-4	TGCGCCAGCAGCTTACAGGGGAGGCAAGAAAAACTGTTTTTT	CASSLQGRQEKLFF
16	-	TRBV18	TRBD1	TRBJ1-2	TGTGCCAGCTCACCAACGCGACAGGGAATGACAGGCGGCTACACCTTC	CASSPTRQGMTGGYTF
16	-	TRBV3-1/TRBV3-2	TRBD1	TRBJ1-5	TGTGCCAGCAGCCTCTCGACAGGGCTTCAGAGTCAGCCCCAGCATTTT	CASSLSTGLQSQPQHF
17	-	TRBV27	-	TRBJ2-2	TGTGCCAGCAGTCCCTTCGGACCGGGAGTCGAAACCGGGGAGCTGTTTTTT	CASSPFGPGVETGELFF
16	-	TRBV7-7	TRBD1	TRBJ2-2	TGTGCCAGCAGCACTAGTCCCGGGACAGGGTCCGGGGAGCTGTTTTTT	CASSTSPGTGSGELFF
16	-	TRBV6-5	TRBD2	TRBJ2-1	TGTGCCAGCAGTTACCAAACTAGCGGGAGGACGCATGAGCAGTTCTTC	CASSYQTSGRTHEQFF
13	-	TRBV5-5	-	TRBJ2-5	TGTGCCAGCAGCTCGACAGGTACGGAGACCCAGTACTTC	CASSSTGTETQYF
15	-	TRBV5-4	TRBD2	TRBJ2-7	TGTGCCAGCAGTCCCGCCGGGACTAACTCCTACGAGCAGTACTTC	CASSPAGTNSYEQYF
14	-	TRBV18	TRBD1	TRBJ1-6	TGTGCCAGCTCACTCGGACAGGAAAATTCACCCCTCCACTTT	CASSLGQENSPLHF
15	-	TRBV21-1	-	TRBJ2-7	TGTGCCAGCAGCGTATCCTCGGAGGAATCCTACGAGCAGTACTTC	CASSVSSEESYEQYF
13	-	TRBV27	-	TRBJ1-5	TGTGCCAGCAGTTCCCTGAGCAATCAGCCCCAGCATTTT	CASSSLSNQPQHF
15	-	TRBV2	-	TRBJ1-5	TGTGCCAGCAGGTTACAGGGAAATAGCAATCAGCCCCAGCATTTT	CASRLQGNSNQPQHF
16	-	TRBV5-1	-	TRBJ2-2	TGCGCCAGCAGCTTGCCGGGGGGCGCGAACACCGGGGAGCTGTTTTTT	CASSLPGGANTGELFF
15	-	TRBV18	TRBD1	TRBJ2-7	TGTGCCAGCTCACCCCCGAGACAGGGGTTCTACGAGCAGTACTTC	CASSPPRQGFYEQYF
15	-	TRBV29-1	TRBD1	TRBJ2-4	TGCAGCGTTGTTGGGACAGCGCTAGCCAAAAACATTCAGTACTTC	CSVVGTALAKNIQYF
18	-	TRBV28	TRBD2	TRBJ2-3	TGTGCCAGCAGTTTACGGGGGACTAGCGCCTCGGGCACAGATACGCAGTATTTT	CASSLRGTSASGTDTQYF
15	-	TRBV5-5	-	TRBJ2-2	TGTGCCAGCAGCTTGGGGGGACAGAACACCGGGGAGCTGTTTTTT	CASSLGGQNTGELFF
12	-	TRBV12-3/TRBV12-4	-	TRBJ2-5	TGTGCCAGCAGGATAGCACAAGAGACCCAGTACTTC	CASRIAQETQYF
14	-	TRBV7-8	TRBD1	TRBJ1-5	TGTGCCAGCAGCCCCACAGGGGGCAATCAGCCCCAGCATTTT	CASSPTGGNQPQHF
15	-	TRBV6-1	-	TRBJ2-5	TGTGCCAGCAGTGAAGCCTGGCTCAGGGGAGAGACCCAGTACTTC	CASSEAWLRGETQYF
14	-	TRBV6-5	TRBD1	TRBJ1-1	TGTGCCAGCAGCATGACAGGGTCAAACACTGAAGCTTTCTTT	CASSMTGSNTEAFF
16	-	TRBV7-9	-	TRBJ2-2	TGTGCCAGCGTGAACTCCGGGTCCTTTCGCACCGGGGAGCTGTTTTTT	CASVNSGSFRTGELFF
15	-	TRBV5-1	TRBD1	TRBJ1-6	TGCGCCAGCAGCTTCGGACAGGGGGGTGTATCACCCCTCCACTTT	CASSFGQGGVSPLHF
16	-	TRBV5-8	TRBD2	TRBJ2-3	TGTGCCAGCAGCGAGGGGACTAGCGGACACACAGATACGCAGTATTTT	CASSEGTSGHTDTQYF
22	-	TRBV27	-	TRBJ2-6	TGTGCCAGCAGTTTATCGATACTAGCCACGGCAGGGTCCATCTCTGGGGCCAACGTCCTGACTTTC	CASSLSILATAGSISGANVLTF
15	-	TRBV5-1	TRBD2	TRBJ2-3	TGCGCCAGCAGCTTGCTGACTAGCGGGGTAGATACGCAGTATTTT	CASSLLTSGVDTQYF
17	-	TRBV5-1	TRBD1	TRBJ2-1	TGCGCCAGCAGCCAGGGACAGGGCCTCCACATCGCCGATGAGCAGTTCTTC	CASSQGQGLHIADEQFF
13	-	TRBV28	TRBD1	TRBJ1-2	TGTGCCAGCAGGCGGACAGGGGGCAGTGGCTACACCTTC	CASRRTGGSGYTF
13	-	TRBV7-6	-	TRBJ2-5	TGTGCCAGCAGCGAGGCGGTATGGGAGACCCAGTACTTC	CASSEAVWETQYF
15	-	TRBV6-5	-	TRBJ1-1	TGTGCCAGCAGCCAAGCGTCACAAGTGAACACTGAAGCTTTCTTT	CASSQASQVNTEAFF
14	-	TRBV10-3	TRBD1	TRBJ1-1	TGTGCCATCAGTGAGGCACCGGGACAGGGGGCCGCTTTCTTT	CAISEAPGQGAAFF
14	-	TRBV29-1	-	TRBJ2-1	TGCAGCGTTGATCCCAGGCAGAACTACAATGAGCAGTTCTTC	CSVDPRQNYNEQFF